This T cell receptor beta chain comes out of a study of lymphopenia after photon versus proton radiotherapy. Profiled with immunoSEQ multiplex PCR; TCRdb holds only in-frame clones, not every one. The sample lists 50,000 or so clones; 92% were seen once. V shed 5 bases and J shed 2 bases, with 15 bases lying between them. The CDR3 sequence is 15 residues long. Germline CDR1 and CDR2: SGHDT and YYEEEE. The material was peripheral blood, obtained from a patient treated with photon-based radiotherapy. This clonotype originated in a woman aged 40-49 years with cholangiocarcinoma. This rearrangement joins TRBV5-6 to TRBJ2-3; either TRBD1 or TRBD2 may fit D (5 bases each). The CDR3 bases are TGTGCCAGCAGGTTAACTCCGGGACCCACAGATACGCAGTATTTT. Translated, it gives CASRLTPGPTDTQYF. Full variable domain (remainder filled in from reference TRBV5-6 and TRBJ2-3): DAGVTQSPTHLIKTRGQQVTLRCSPKSGHDTVSWYQQALGQGPQFIFQYYEEEERQRGNFPDRFSGHQFPNYSSELNVNALLLGDSALYLCASRLTPGPTDTQYFGPGTRLTVL.